The clone carrying this TCR beta chain appeared a single time. The antigen is not known. These data originate in a study of T cell repertoires in ileal Crohn's disease. Across the whole study: About half of patients got postoperative therapy: some 11 thiopurines, around 20 anti-TNF.

The CDR3 runs to 12 residues. V was shortened by 7 bases and J by 8 bases, with 14 bases between the two germline ends. Germline V gene sequence: CDR1 SQVTM, CDR2 ANQGSEA. Using immunoSEQ multiplex PCR, the repertoire was profiled, and TCRdb retains in-frame clones only, with some absent. The repertoire holds 15,000 or so clones, with 88% as singletons. Study results and limitations: Mucosal expansions were suggested to be mainly CD8 T cells. Active smokers at surgery had more clonal expansions than non-smokers.

V and J are TRBV29-1 and TRBJ1-4; the D gene is possibly TRBD1 (6 bases). Sequenced input: ileal tissue. The clonotype comes from an adult with Crohn's disease. CDR3: CSANRVGEKLFF. CDR3 DNA: TGCAGCGCCAACAGGGTTGGAGAAAAACTGTTTTTT.